This entry lists 11 T cell receptor beta chains sequenced from one sample in a study of cytomegalovirus exposure and HLA in healthy donors. Some clones are missing from TCRdb's copy, which holds only in-frame ones; the method was immunoSEQ multiplex PCR. The sample has 90,000 to 150,000 clones, 85% seen once. The sequenced sample consisted of PBMCs. Receptors originate from a woman in her twenties or thirties in good health and CMV-seronegative.

CDR3 amino acids: CATRSRDTNTGELFF. In DNA, the CDR3 is TGTGCCACGAGGAGCCGGGACACCAACACCGGGGAGCTGTTTTTT. This chain joins TRBV10-3 and TRBJ2-2; D possibly corresponds to TRBD1 (6 bases). Germline V gene data show CDR1 as ENHRY and CDR2 as SYGVKD. The CDR3 has 15 amino acids. Trimming took off 10 bases at V and 2 bases at J, with 17 bases between the two ends.

The gene calls are TRBV5-1 and TRBJ1-3; 8 bases agree with TRBD1. Trimming took 4 bases from V and 3 from J; bases not matched to a gene: 6. The CDR3 runs to 15 residues. CDR1 is SGHRS and CDR2 is YFSETQ in the germline V gene. The CDR3 region has the DNA TGCGCCAGCAGCGCGACAGGGGCCCTTGGAAACACCATATATTTT. Its protein product is CASSATGALGNTIYF. Drawing the rest from reference TRBV5-1 and TRBJ1-3, the complete variable domain is KAGVTQTPRYLIKTRGQQVTLSCSPISGHRSVSWYQQTPGQGLQFLFEYFSETQRNKGNFPGRFSGRQFSNSRSEMNVSTLELGDSALYLCASSATGALGNTIYFGEGSWLTVV.

The J gene is TRBJ1-2, the V gene TRBV11-2, with a possible D match to TRBD1 (5 bases). The CDR3 is 13 residues long. The V end lost 3 bases, the J end lost 1 base, and 6 bases lay between the germline ends. CDR1 and CDR2 (germline): SGHAT, FQNNGV. The CDR3 bases are TGTGCCAGCAGCTTGGGGCGTAACTATGGCTACACCTTC. It specifies CASSLGRNYGYTF. Complete variable domain (other parts from reference TRBV11-2 and TRBJ1-2): EAGVAQSPRYKIIEKRQSVAFWCNPISGHATLYWYQQILGQGPKLLIQFQNNGVVDDSQLPKDRFSAERLKGVDSTLKIQPAKLEDSAVYLCASSLGRNYGYTFGSGTRLTVV.

This clone was observed a few times. J is TRBJ1-2 and V is TRBV4-2, with D perhaps matching TRBD1 (5 bases). V gave up 0 bases and J gave up 4 bases, with 18 bases separating them. Germline CDR1 reads LGHNA; CDR2 reads YNFKEQ. CDR3 size: 17 residues. CDR3 DNA: TGTGCCAGCAGCCAAGACCTCGTGTCAGGGAAGATCTATGGCTACACCTTC. Translation: CASSQDLVSGKIYGYTF.

The CDR3 region is CASSHRTGRSWETQYF. The CDR3 coding sequence is TGTGCCAGCAGCCATAGGACAGGGAGATCTTGGGAGACCCAGTACTTC. The genes are TRBV7-3 and TRBJ2-5; TRBD1 aligns across 8 bases. J lost 5 bases, V lost 5 bases, and 13 bases had no gene match. The CDR3 loop spans 16 amino acids. Germline loops: CDR1 SGHTA, CDR2 FQGTGA.

The CDR3 DNA sequence: TGTGCCAGCAGTCCATCCAGGAGGGGGGGATCACCCCTCCACTTT. Its translation: CASSPSRRGGSPLHF. The rearrangement links TRBV28 to TRBJ1-6, with a weak D call TRBD1 (6 bases). Germline V gene lookup returns CDR1 MDHEN and CDR2 SYDVKM. The CDR3 extends over 15 amino acids. The V gene lost 5 bases and the J gene lost 10 bases, with 18 bases spanning the gap.

The chain has TRBV7-2 and TRBJ2-7; 8 positions match TRBD2. In germline, CDR1 is SGHTA, CDR2 FQGNSA. Unmatched junction bases numbered 5, after V lost 4 bases and J lost 3 bases. The CDR3 spans 14 residues. Here the CDR3 DNA reads TGTGCCAGCAGCTCGGGCGGGACTAGCTACGAGCAGTACTTC. Its protein is CASSSGGTSYEQYF.

This chain links TRBV30 with TRBJ2-2; TRBD2 is a possible D gene (5 bases). The CDR3 totals 14 residues. CDR1 GTSNPN and CDR2 SVGIG come from the germline V gene (reference sequence). Trimming cost V 2 bases and J 0 bases, with 7 bases left between them. The CDR3 DNA reads as TGTGCCTGGAGTTCGGGGACGAACACCGGGGAGCTGTTTTTT. Translating it yields CAWSSGTNTGELFF.

The chain employs TRBV5-1 and TRBJ1-2; 7 nucleotides match TRBD1. The CDR3 contains 14 residues. The germline V gene encodes CDR1 SGHRS and CDR2 YFSETQ. Trimming cost V 7 bases and J 8 bases; bases outside gene matches: 14. The CDR3 is CASGLTGKDKGYTF. In DNA, the CDR3 is TGCGCCAGCGGATTGACAGGGAAGGATAAGGGCTACACCTTC.

Only a few counts were recorded for this clone. V gene TRBV5-1 combines with J gene TRBJ1-2; D is unclear. The V end was cut by 1 base, the J end by 5 bases, with 6 bases between. CDR3 length: 12 residues. The germline V gene encodes CDR1 SGHRS and CDR2 YFSETQ. This chain's CDR3 is CASSLSTYGYTF. DNA of the CDR3: TGCGCCAGCAGCTTGAGTACATATGGCTACACCTTC.

CDR3 DNA sequence: TGTGCCTGGAGTGCCCGACAGGGGGGTGAGCAGTACTTC. Protein sequence: CAWSARQGGEQYF. The rearrangement joins TRBV30 to TRBJ2-7; TRBD1 agrees at 9 bases. The V segment lost 1 base and the J segment 7 bases; nucleotides outside the gene matches: 5. The CDR3 runs 13 residues. Germline V gene sequence: CDR1 GTSNPN, CDR2 SVGIG (reference sequence). The variable domain in full, with the rest retrieved from reference TRBV30 and TRBJ2-7, is SQTIHQWPATLVQPVGSPLSLECTVEGTSNPNLYWYRQAAGRGLQLLFYSVGIGQISSEVPQNLSASRPQDRQFILSSKKLLLSDSGFYLCAWSARQGGEQYFGPGTRLTVT.